The 3 T cell receptor beta chains given below trace back to one sample, sequenced in a study of molecular identifiers for immune sequencing clone quantification. Via MiXCR, TCRdb re-called the PCR reads, giving one row per CDR3 protein. The table records roughly 630,000 distinct CDR3 sequences, 25% of them present only once. Sequencing was performed on naive CD8+ T cells from blood, with Jurkat cell RNA spiked in. Sample subset: FACS-sorted CD8+CD4-CCR7+CD45RA+ naive T cells. Receptors were obtained from a human donor in good health. Some libraries in this study had Jurkat cell RNA spiked in.

This clonotype showed up many times. The V call is TRBV11-2, the J call TRBJ2-1; either TRBD1 or TRBD2 may supply D (5 bases each). Trimming stripped 1 base from V and 12 bases from J, with 10 bases between. The CDR3 has 12 amino acids. Looked up from germline, CDR1 is SGHAT and CDR2 is FQNNGV. CDR3 nucleotide sequence: TGTGCCAGCAGCTTAGTCTGGGACGCGCAGTTCTTC. The encoded protein is CASSLVWDAQFF. Based on the CDR3 plus reference TRBV11-2 and TRBJ2-1, the full variable domain is EAGVAQSPRYKIIEKRQSVAFWCNPISGHATLYWYQQILGQGPKLLIQFQNNGVVDDSQLPKDRFSAERLKGVDSTLKIQPAKLEDSAVYLCASSLVWDAQFFGPGTRLTVL.

This clonotype was seen more than once but under ten times. The rearrangement links TRBV9 to TRBJ1-2, with 8 positions matching TRBD1. Germline loops: CDR1 SGDLS, CDR2 YYNGEE. V gave up 4 bases and J gave up 4 bases; unmatched junction bases: 6. The CDR3 is 14 amino acids. The CDR3 sequence is CASSPPDRGYGYTF. CDR3 nucleotide sequence: TGTGCCAGCAGCCCACCAGACAGGGGCTATGGCTACACCTTC.

This chain links TRBV3-1 with TRBJ1-4, with D perhaps matching TRBD1 (6 bases). V was cut by 4 bases and J by 3 bases, with 18 bases left in between. Germline loops: CDR1 LGHDT, CDR2 YNNKEL (reference sequence). The CDR3 covers 17 residues. The CDR3 here is CASSRRGGPYANEKLFF. The CDR3 DNA reads as TGTGCCAGCAGCCGCAGGGGAGGGCCTTATGCTAATGAAAAACTGTTTTTT. Using reference TRBV3-1 and TRBJ1-4 for the parts outside the CDR3, the full variable domain is DTAVSQTPKYLVTQMGNDKSIKCEQNLGHDTMYWYKQDSKKFLKIMFSYNNKELIINETVPNRFSPKSPDKAHLNLHINSLELGDSAVYFCASSRRGGPYANEKLFFGSGTQLSVL.